This T cell receptor beta chain appears in the sequencing data of a study of CD8 T cells in ankylosing spondylitis. Regarding the study as a whole: For ankylosing spondylitis blood, a TCR beta motif of roughly 8 highly homologous variants appeared characteristic.

The ends were cut back, 5 bases at V and 5 bases at J, with 7 bases in the middle. CDR1 and CDR2 (germline): LGHDT, YNNKEL (reference sequence). This CDR3 has 12 residues. Concerning this clonotype itself: Its antigen is not known.

TCRdb used MiXCR to reprocess the 5' RACE reads, holding one entry per CDR3 protein. Of around 440,000 distinct CDR3 sequences detected, roughly a sixth appear once; the ten largest clones hold just over 1%. Sequences were obtained from blood, either unsorted or a sorted T cell fraction (not recorded which). The origin of this receptor is a male donor with ankylosing spondylitis. The gene calls are TRBV3-1 and TRBJ1-5; maybe TRBD1 (5 bases). The CDR3 bases are TGTGCCAGCAGCAAAGGGGATCAGCCCCAGCATTTT. It encodes CASSKGDQPQHF.